These T cell receptor beta chains were read from a single sample in a study of T cells after yellow fever vaccination. One entry per CDR3 protein results from TCRdb running MiXCR on the 5' RACE reads. The sample has around 250,000 distinct CDR3 sequences, 6.9% seen once; the top ten hold roughly 0.9%. Sequenced material: CD4+ T cells sorted from PBMCs, taken 15 days after the yellow fever booster vaccination. Receptors originate from a man under 40 who received the YFV17D yellow fever vaccine. The CDR3 runs from the conserved cysteine through the conserved F or W. Each record gives: J gene, V gene, clone size, D gene, CDR3 protein, CDR3 DNA. The D gene is left open where the match is weak. Clone size is stated in some rows and not others, as once, few, many or a class when expanded.

TRBJ1-1	TRBV6-5	few	.	CASSYSQGALTEAFF	TGTGCCAGCAGTTACTCGCAAGGGGCCCTCACTGAAGCTTTCTTT
TRBJ2-1	TRBV20-1	.	.	CSAPGQSGDTF	TGCAGTGCTCCGGGCCAGAGCGGAGACACTTTC
TRBJ2-5	TRBV7-2	.	.	CASNARVGETQYF	TGTGCCAGCAACGCCAGAGTTGGGGAGACCCAGTACTTC
TRBJ2-2	TRBV6-1	.	TRBD2	CASSPRTSRSTVAGELFF	TGTGCCAGCAGTCCCAGGACTAGCAGGAGTACTGTAGCCGGGGAGCTGTTTTTT
TRBJ2-7	TRBV18	many	.	CASSQSKNYEQYF	TGTGCCAGCTCACAGTCTAAGAATTACGAGCAGTACTTC
TRBJ2-2	TRBV6-1	.	.	CASSKRGGTGELFF	TGTGCCAGCAGTAAGAGGGGAGGAACCGGGGAGCTGTTTTTT
TRBJ2-3	TRBV24-1	few	TRBD1	CATSEGQGTDTQYF	TGTGCCACCAGTGAGGGACAGGGAACAGATACGCAGTATTTT
TRBJ2-7	TRBV29-1	.	.	CSVRGRVTYEQYF	TGCAGCGTGAGGGGACGGGTAACCTACGAGCAGTACTTC
TRBJ2-7	TRBV4-3	many	.	CASSQVVGHEQYF	TGCGCCAGCAGCCAAGTGGTGGGCCACGAGCAGTACTTC
TRBJ2-5	TRBV7-2	.	TRBD2	CASSLVAGGGETQYF	TGTGCCAGCAGCTTAGTGGCGGGAGGGGGCGAGACCCAGTACTTC
TRBJ2-2	TRBV5-5	many	.	CASSSVRGRTGELFF	TGTGCCAGCAGCTCCGTAAGGGGGAGGACCGGGGAGCTGTTTTTT
TRBJ1-5	TRBV18	few	TRBD1	CASSPGTGSWPQHF	TGTGCCAGCTCACCCGGGACAGGCTCATGGCCCCAGCATTTT
TRBJ2-3	TRBV20-1	many	TRBD2	CSTGLAGTDTQYF	TGCAGTACCGGACTAGCGGGAACAGATACGCAGTATTTT
TRBJ2-4	TRBV4-2	few	TRBD1	CASSLEARLDRAFAKNIQYF	TGTGCCAGCAGCCTAGAGGCAAGGTTGGACAGGGCCTTTGCCAAAAACATTCAGTACTTC
TRBJ2-2	TRBV5-6	.	.	CASSFSPNRMNTGELFF	TGTGCCAGCAGCTTTTCCCCAAACAGAATGAACACCGGGGAGCTGTTTTTT